This T cell receptor beta chain was retrieved from a study of blood T cell repertoires in COVID-19. Study context: Both acute and convalescent COVID-19 samples were obtained from the United States, Italy and Spain.

In the authors' workflow: Counts of nucleated cells, estimated from reference gene primer amplification, were obtained. Clones were sequenced by immunoSEQ multiplex PCR, and TCRdb holds only the in-frame ones, with some missing. V and J calls and clone size are those listed in that table; D and trimming were worked out from the DNA. The sample includes some 350,000 clones, 80% to 90% of them seen just once. J was trimmed by 6 bases and V by 9 bases; bases with no gene match: 14. Per the germline V gene, CDR1 is SGHKS and CDR2 is YYEKEE (reference sequence). The CDR3 loop spans 14 amino acids. The study assigned cohorts using participant-reported clinical history. The recovered donors of Cohort 3 showed two negative PCRs, clearance, or symptom resolution.

The J gene is TRBJ2-7, the V gene TRBV5-5; 8 positions agree with TRBD1. The sample was PBMCs or T cells enriched from blood (not recorded which). The clonotype originates from a man aged 18 to 30 who had recovered from COVID-19. The CDR3 is CATRPQGAVVEQYF. CDR3 coding DNA: TGTGCCACCAGACCCCAGGGGGCAGTCGTCGAGCAGTACTTC.